A selection of T cell receptor beta chains follows, all from one sample in a study of T cells in Graves' hyperthyroidism and ophthalmopathy. TCRdb re-analysed the multiplex PCR reads in MiXCR, keeping a single row per CDR3 protein. The table has hundreds of thousands of distinct CDR3 sequences, approximately 24% seen once. Sequenced sample: blood. These receptors were obtained from a woman younger than 45 with Graves' ophthalmopathy. CDR3s include the opening cysteine and the closing phenylalanine or tryptophan. D genes are given only for firm matches. The size of a clone is reported for some rows only, either as once, few or many, or as a class for expanded clones.

v_call	d_call	j_call	clone_size	cdr3_nt	cdr3_aa
TRBV24-1	TRBD1	TRBJ1-1	once	TGTGCCACCAGTGACAGAGGACAGGGGCGACAGAACACTGAAGCTTTCTTT	CATSDRGQGRQNTEAFF
TRBV12-3/TRBV12-4	.	TRBJ1-5	many	TGTGCCAGCAGTTCCGAACAGGGCTATCAGCCCCAGCATTTT	CASSSEQGYQPQHF
TRBV28	.	TRBJ1-1	many	TGTGCCAGCCGGCACCTGAACACTGAAGCTTTCTTT	CASRHLNTEAFF
TRBV4-3	TRBD1	TRBJ1-2	many	TGCGCCAGCAGCCAAGGCTCAGGGGGGTCCTATGGCTACACCTTC	CASSQGSGGSYGYTF
TRBV12-3/TRBV12-4	TRBD1	TRBJ1-1	.	TGTGCCAGCAGTCAGGGACAGAGCTACACTGAAGCTTTCTTT	CASSQGQSYTEAFF
TRBV11-2	.	TRBJ1-1	once	TGTGCCAGCAGCCAAAGTTACAGGAGGAATACTGAAGCTTTCTTT	CASSQSYRRNTEAFF
TRBV4-2	.	TRBJ1-2	few	TGTGCCAGCAGCCAAGCGGAACAGGCCTATGGCTACACCTTC	CASSQAEQAYGYTF
TRBV20-1	.	TRBJ1-1	many	TGCAGTGGCACGGGGGCGTTCACTGAAGCTTTCTTT	CSGTGAFTEAFF
TRBV3-1	.	TRBJ2-2	many	TGTGCCAGCAGCGGTAGCGTGATCACCGGGGAGCTGTTTTTT	CASSGSVITGELFF
TRBV4-1	TRBD1	TRBJ2-5	few	TGCGCCAGCAGCACAACGGGGACAGCGAAAGAGACCCAGTACTTC	CASSTTGTAKETQYF
TRBV13	.	TRBJ2-7	many	TGTGCCAGCAGCTTAGGCCGAAGGACGGTATCCTACGAGCAGTACTTC	CASSLGRRTVSYEQYF
TRBV6-1	.	TRBJ1-5	many	TGTGCCAGCAGTGTGTATAGCAATCAGCCCCAGCATTTT	CASSVYSNQPQHF
TRBV10-3	TRBD1	TRBJ1-1	few	TGTGCCATCAGTGAGTACGACAGGGGGCCGGTCACTGAAGCTTTCTTT	CAISEYDRGPVTEAFF
TRBV6-2/TRBV6-3	.	TRBJ2-2	many	TGTGCCAGCAGTTCTGGCCTAGCCGACACCGGGGAGCTGTTTTTT	CASSSGLADTGELFF
TRBV6-1	.	TRBJ1-1	.	TGTGCCATCCGGTCTTACACTGAAGCTTTCTTT	CAIRSYTEAFF
TRBV29-1	TRBD2	TRBJ2-7	many	TGCAGCGGGACTAGCGGCGGCCACGAGCAGTACTTC	CSGTSGGHEQYF
TRBV6-2/TRBV6-3	.	TRBJ2-4	many	TGTGCCAGCAGTCAGACATTGAGCAAAAACATTCAGTACTTC	CASSQTLSKNIQYF
TRBV4-1	.	TRBJ1-2	many	TGCGCCAGCAGCCGCGATCGGGGGGCGGACTATGGCTACACCTTC	CASSRDRGADYGYTF
TRBV30	TRBD1	TRBJ2-7	.	TGTGCCTGGAGTGTAGGAACAGGGGGTACGTACGAGCAGTACTTC	CAWSVGTGGTYEQYF
TRBV10-1	TRBD1	TRBJ2-7	.	TGCGCCAACAGAAAGGACAGGGGGAGAACGACCCTATTGGAGCAGTACTTC	CANRKDRGRTTLLEQYF
TRBV20-1	TRBD1	TRBJ1-2	many	TGCAGTGCTACACAGACAGGGTTTCCAGTCTATGGCTACACCTTC	CSATQTGFPVYGYTF
TRBV6-1	.	TRBJ2-5	many	TGTGCCAGCAGTGAACTGTATGGACAAGAGACCCAGTACTTC	CASSELYGQETQYF
TRBV6-1	.	TRBJ1-5	many	TGTGCCAGCAGTGAAGCGCGGGGAGGGAAAAAGCCCCAGCATTTT	CASSEARGGKKPQHF
TRBV12-3/TRBV12-4	TRBD2	TRBJ2-7	.	TGTGCCAGCAGCCTCCTCCTAGCGGACCCCTACGAGCAGTACTTC	CASSLLLADPYEQYF
TRBV12-3/TRBV12-4	.	TRBJ1-1	.	TGTGCCAGCAGCCATAGTAAGCCCTCTGCTTTCTTT	CASSHSKPSAFF
TRBV2	TRBD1	TRBJ1-5	many	TGTGCCAGCAGTGAGGAGGACAGGGACGGTCAGCCCCAGCATTTT	CASSEEDRDGQPQHF
TRBV12-3/TRBV12-4	TRBD1	TRBJ1-2	.	TGTGCCAGCAGTTCAACGGGACAGTTAAGTGGCTACACCTTC	CASSSTGQLSGYTF
TRBV6-5	.	TRBJ2-7	.	TGTGCCAGCAGTTACTCGCTGAGGACCGCCTACGAGCAGTACTTC	CASSYSLRTAYEQYF
TRBV12-3/TRBV12-4	TRBD2	TRBJ2-7	many	TGTGCCAGCAGTCTAGCGGGGGAGCTCCACGAGCAGTACTTC	CASSLAGELHEQYF
TRBV10-3	.	TRBJ1-5	many	TGTGCCATCAGTGACAACAGGGAGCTCCAGCATTTT	CAISDNRELQHF
TRBV20-1	.	TRBJ2-5	few	TGCAGTGCTAGCCCTCCTCCTTGGGAGACCCAGTACTTC	CSASPPPWETQYF
TRBV6-5	.	TRBJ1-1	many	TGTGCCAGCAGTTACGGGGGCGGGGTGAACACTGAAGCTTTCTTT	CASSYGGGVNTEAFF
TRBV29-1	.	TRBJ1-2	many	TGCAGCGTCCTGACCCCCTATGGCTACACCTTC	CSVLTPYGYTF
TRBV7-6	TRBD1	TRBJ1-2	once	TGTGCCAGCAGCCCAGGGACAGGGGGAGTGGGCGGCTACACCTTC	CASSPGTGGVGGYTF
TRBV6-5	TRBD2	TRBJ2-7	many	TGTGCCAGCAGTTACGGGACTAGCTCGTCCTACGAGCAGTACTTC	CASSYGTSSSYEQYF
TRBV27	.	TRBJ1-5	many	TGTGCCAGCAGCTACAGCTTGAATAGCAATCAGCCCCAGCATTTT	CASSYSLNSNQPQHF
TRBV20-1	.	TRBJ2-2	many	TGCAGTGTGACGGGGGCCACCGGGGAGCTGTTTTTT	CSVTGATGELFF
TRBV12-3/TRBV12-4	TRBD2	TRBJ2-5	few	TGTGCCAGCAGTTTTGCTAGCGGGATCGAGGAGACCCAGTACTTC	CASSFASGIEETQYF
TRBV12-3/TRBV12-4	.	TRBJ1-5	many	TGTGCCAGCAGTTTAGCGGACGGGGCTTATCAGCCCCAGCATTTT	CASSLADGAYQPQHF
TRBV6-5	.	TRBJ2-7	.	TGTGCCAGCAGTTACTCTAGCGAATCTACCGAGCAGTACTTC	CASSYSSESTEQYF
TRBV7-2	TRBD1	TRBJ2-5	many	TGTGCCAGCAGCGTACAGGGGGCCCGAGAGACCCAGTACTTC	CASSVQGARETQYF